This TCR beta chain was captured by sequencing in a study of STAT5B mutations in CD4+ large granular lymphocyte leukemia. Healthy controls were blood donor buffy coats. As concerns this clone: Antigen specificity is unknown.

The germline V gene encodes CDR1 MGHRA and CDR2 YSYEKL. With V trimmed by 1 base and J by 8 bases, 11 bases remained unmatched. This CDR3 has 17 residues. Repertoires were generated with immunoSEQ multiplex PCR, while TCRdb's copy carries only in-frame clones and drops some. The profile shows about 38,000 clones, around 72% of them singletons. Whole-study findings and limits: 25% of private leukemic clonotypes occurred rarely in other patients' non-leukemic repertoires. Data were not HLA-matched across samples. Top patient clones used TRBV06 genes more often: 8/27 versus 2/35 in controls.

The chain is built from TRBV4-1 and TRBJ1-2, with 12 bases identical to TRBD1. This receptor was obtained from a human donor in good health. The sequenced material came from CD4+ T cells from blood buffy coats. For the CDR3, the DNA is TGCGCCAGCAGCCAAGGCATAGGGGACAGGGGGCCCGGGGGCTACACCTTC. Its translation is CASSQGIGDRGPGGYTF.